The count of the clone carrying this T cell receptor beta chain is one. The Seattle site enrolled patients during active infection and followed them longitudinally. In the original analysis: It was from reference gene primer amplification that nucleated cell counts were estimated. Measured with immunoSEQ multiplex PCR; TCRdb has only the in-frame clones, and not every one. V and J calls and clone size are those listed in that table; D and trimming were worked out from the DNA. The data contain around 220,000 clones, 86% of them singletons. CDR3 size: 14 residues. The V gene end was trimmed by 6 bases and the J gene end by 5 bases; junction bases not matched to a gene: 9. The germline CDR1 and CDR2 sequences are KGHSH and LQKENI. The sample originates from a study of blood T cell repertoires in COVID-19.

The receptor was isolated from a woman in her forties or fifties with COVID-19, enrolled during active disease. Sample: peripheral blood. The chain uses TRBV18 and TRBJ1-1; 7 bases agree with TRBD1. The CDR3 nucleotides read TGTGCCAGCTCGCACGGGACAGAGGGGACTGAAGCTTTCTTT. Translated, it gives CASSHGTEGTEAFF. Looking up the rest from reference TRBV18 and TRBJ1-1 gives the full variable domain: NAGVMQNPRHLVRRRGQEARLRCSPMKGHSHVYWYRQLPEEGLKFMVYLQKENIIDESGMPKERFSAEFPKEGPSILRIQQVVRGDSAAYFCASSHGTEGTEAFFGQGTRLTVV.